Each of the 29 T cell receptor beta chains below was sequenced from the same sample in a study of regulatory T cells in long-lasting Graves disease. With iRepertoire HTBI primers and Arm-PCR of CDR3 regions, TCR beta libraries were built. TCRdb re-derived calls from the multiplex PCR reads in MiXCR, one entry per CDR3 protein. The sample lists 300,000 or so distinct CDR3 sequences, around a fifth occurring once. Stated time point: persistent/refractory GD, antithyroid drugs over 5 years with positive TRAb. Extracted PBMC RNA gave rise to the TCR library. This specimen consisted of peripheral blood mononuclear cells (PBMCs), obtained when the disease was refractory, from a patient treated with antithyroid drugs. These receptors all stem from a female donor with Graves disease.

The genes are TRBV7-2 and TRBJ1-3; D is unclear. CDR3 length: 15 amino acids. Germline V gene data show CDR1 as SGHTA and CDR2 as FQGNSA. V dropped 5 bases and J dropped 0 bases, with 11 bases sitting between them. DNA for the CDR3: TGTGCCAGCAGCCCCGAGGTGGGCTCTGGAAACACCATATATTTT. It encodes CASSPEVGSGNTIYF. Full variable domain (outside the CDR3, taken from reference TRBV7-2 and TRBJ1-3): GAGVSQSPSNKVTEKGKDVELRCDPISGHTALYWYRQSLGQGLEFLIYFQGNSAPDKSGLPSDRFSAERTGGSVSTLTIQRTQQEDSAVYLCASSPEVGSGNTIYFGEGSWLTVV.

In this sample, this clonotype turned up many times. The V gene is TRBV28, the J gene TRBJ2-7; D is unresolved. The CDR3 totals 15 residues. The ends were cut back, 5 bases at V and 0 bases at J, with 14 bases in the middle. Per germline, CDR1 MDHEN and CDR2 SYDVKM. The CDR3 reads CASSTSDSISYEQYF. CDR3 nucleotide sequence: TGTGCCAGCAGTACATCGGATAGCATCTCCTACGAGCAGTACTTC.

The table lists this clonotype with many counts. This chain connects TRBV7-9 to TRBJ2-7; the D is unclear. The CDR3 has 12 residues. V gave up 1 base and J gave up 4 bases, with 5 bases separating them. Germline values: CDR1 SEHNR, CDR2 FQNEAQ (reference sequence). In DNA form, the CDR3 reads TGTGCCAGCAGCTTAGTATCATACGAGCAGTACTTC. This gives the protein CASSLVSYEQYF.

The CDR3 spells CASSLDRLSAEQFF. The CDR3 region has the DNA TGCGCCAGCAGCTTGGATCGCCTATCGGCTGAGCAGTTCTTC. The rearrangement links TRBV5-1 to TRBJ2-1, with D uncertain. In germline, CDR1 is SGHRS, CDR2 YFSETQ. This CDR3 has 14 residues. Trimming took 0 bases from V and 9 from J, leaving 13 bases between them.

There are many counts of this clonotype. DNA for the CDR3: TGTGCCAGCAGCGCCGGAATGAGAGGCTATGGCTACACCTTC. Amino acids: CASSAGMRGYGYTF. The V call is TRBV7-8, the J call TRBJ1-2; D unclear. Trimming took off 5 bases at V and 4 bases at J, with 14 bases between the two ends. CDR1 is SGHVS, CDR2 FQNEAQ, per germline. The length of the CDR3 is 14 residues.

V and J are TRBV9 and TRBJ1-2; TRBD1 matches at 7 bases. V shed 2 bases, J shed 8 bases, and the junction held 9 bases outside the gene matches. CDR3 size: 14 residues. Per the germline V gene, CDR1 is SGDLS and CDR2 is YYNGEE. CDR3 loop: CASSVDRATGGYTF. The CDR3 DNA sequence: TGTGCCAGCAGCGTCGACAGGGCTACGGGGGGCTACACCTTC.

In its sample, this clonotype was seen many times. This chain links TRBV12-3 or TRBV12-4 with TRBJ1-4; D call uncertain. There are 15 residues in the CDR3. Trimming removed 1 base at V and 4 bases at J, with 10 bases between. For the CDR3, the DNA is TGTGCCAGCAGTTTAGAGCCTCCGGTTAATGAAAAACTGTTTTTT. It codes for CASSLEPPVNEKLFF.

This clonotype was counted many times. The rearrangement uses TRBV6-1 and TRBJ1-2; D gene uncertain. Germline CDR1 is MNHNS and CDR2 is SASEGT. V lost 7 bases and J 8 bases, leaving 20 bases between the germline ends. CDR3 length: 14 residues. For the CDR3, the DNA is TGTGCCAGCACGGCGGTCTCCAGGCCGGACGGCTACACCTTC. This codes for CASTAVSRPDGYTF.

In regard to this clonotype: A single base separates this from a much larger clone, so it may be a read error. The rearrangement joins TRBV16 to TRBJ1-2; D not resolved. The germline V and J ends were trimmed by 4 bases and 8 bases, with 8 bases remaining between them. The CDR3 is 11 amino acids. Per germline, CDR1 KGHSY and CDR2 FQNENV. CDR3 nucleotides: TGTGCCAGCAGCCGATCACGGGGCTACACCTTC. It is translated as CASSRSRGYTF.

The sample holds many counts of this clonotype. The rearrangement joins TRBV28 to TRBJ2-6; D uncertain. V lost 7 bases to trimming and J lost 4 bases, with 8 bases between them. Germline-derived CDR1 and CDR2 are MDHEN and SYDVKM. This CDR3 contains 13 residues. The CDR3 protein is CASNGRGANVLTF. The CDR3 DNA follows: TGTGCCAGCAACGGGCGGGGGGCCAACGTCCTGACTTTC.

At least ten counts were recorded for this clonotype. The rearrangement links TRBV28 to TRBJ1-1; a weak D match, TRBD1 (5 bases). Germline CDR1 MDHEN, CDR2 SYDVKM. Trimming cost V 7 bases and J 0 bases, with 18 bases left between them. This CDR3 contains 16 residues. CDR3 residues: CASILNRRGMNTEAFF. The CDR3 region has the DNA TGTGCCAGCATCCTAAATCGACGGGGGATGAACACTGAAGCTTTCTTT.

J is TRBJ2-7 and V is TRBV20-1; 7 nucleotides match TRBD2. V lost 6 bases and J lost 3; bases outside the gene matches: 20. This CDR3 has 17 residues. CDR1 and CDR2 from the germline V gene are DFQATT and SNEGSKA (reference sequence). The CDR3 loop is CSAPGSLLAGRDYEQYF. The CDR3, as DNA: TGCAGTGCCCCTGGGTCGTTATTAGCGGGCCGGGACTACGAGCAGTACTTC.

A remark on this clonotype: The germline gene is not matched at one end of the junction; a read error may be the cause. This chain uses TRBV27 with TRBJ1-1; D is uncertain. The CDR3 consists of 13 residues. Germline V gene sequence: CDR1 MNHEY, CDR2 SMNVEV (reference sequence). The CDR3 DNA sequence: TGTGTCAGCAGTTTTGTCAAGAACACTGAAGCTTTCTTT. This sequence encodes CVSSFVKNTEAFF.

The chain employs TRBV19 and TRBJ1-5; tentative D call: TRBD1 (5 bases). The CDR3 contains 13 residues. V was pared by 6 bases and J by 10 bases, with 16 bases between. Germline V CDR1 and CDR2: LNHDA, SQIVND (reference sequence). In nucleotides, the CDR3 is TGTGCCAGTAGCCCGGGACCCCCGGTCCCCCAGCATTTT. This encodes CASSPGPPVPQHF.

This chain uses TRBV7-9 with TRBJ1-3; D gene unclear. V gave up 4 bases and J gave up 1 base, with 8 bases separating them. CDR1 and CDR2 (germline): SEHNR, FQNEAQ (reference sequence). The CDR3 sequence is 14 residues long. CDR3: CASSSSPSGNTIYF. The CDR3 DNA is TGTGCCAGCAGCTCCTCCCCATCTGGAAACACCATATATTTT.

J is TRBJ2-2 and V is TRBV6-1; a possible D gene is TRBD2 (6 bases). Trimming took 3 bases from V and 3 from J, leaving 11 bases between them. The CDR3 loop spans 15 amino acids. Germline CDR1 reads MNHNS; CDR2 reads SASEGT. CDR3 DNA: TGTGCCAGCAGTGAGACTAGTTGGGACACCGGGGAGCTGTTTTTT. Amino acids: CASSETSWDTGELFF.

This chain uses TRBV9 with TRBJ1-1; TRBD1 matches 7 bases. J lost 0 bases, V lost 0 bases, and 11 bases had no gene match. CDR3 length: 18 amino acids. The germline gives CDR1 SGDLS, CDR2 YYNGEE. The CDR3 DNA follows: TGTGCCAGCAGCGTAGAACCAGGGGGGTACCCTTTGAACACTGAAGCTTTCTTT. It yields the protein CASSVEPGGYPLNTEAFF.

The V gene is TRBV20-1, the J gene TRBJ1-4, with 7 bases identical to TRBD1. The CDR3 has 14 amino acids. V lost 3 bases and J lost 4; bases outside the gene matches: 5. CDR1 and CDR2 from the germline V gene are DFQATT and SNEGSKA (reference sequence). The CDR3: CSASRDSFNEKLFF. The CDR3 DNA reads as TGCAGTGCTAGCCGGGACAGTTTTAATGAAAAACTGTTTTTT.

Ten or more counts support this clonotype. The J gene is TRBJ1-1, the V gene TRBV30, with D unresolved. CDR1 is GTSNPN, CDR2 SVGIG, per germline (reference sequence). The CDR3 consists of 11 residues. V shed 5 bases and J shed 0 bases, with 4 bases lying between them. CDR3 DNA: TGTGCCTGGGGCCTGAACACTGAAGCTTTCTTT. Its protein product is CAWGLNTEAFF. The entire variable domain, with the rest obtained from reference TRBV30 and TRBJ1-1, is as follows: SQTIHQWPATLVQPVGSPLSLECTVEGTSNPNLYWYRQAAGRGLQLLFYSVGIGQISSEVPQNLSASRPQDRQFILSSKKLLLSDSGFYLCAWGLNTEAFFGQGTRLTVV.

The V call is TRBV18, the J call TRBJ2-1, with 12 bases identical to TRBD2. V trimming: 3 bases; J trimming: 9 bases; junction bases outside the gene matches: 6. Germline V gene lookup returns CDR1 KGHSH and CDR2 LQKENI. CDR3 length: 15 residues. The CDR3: CASSPPSGGASEQFF. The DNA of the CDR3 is TGTGCCAGCTCACCTCCTAGCGGGGGGGCCTCTGAGCAGTTCTTC.

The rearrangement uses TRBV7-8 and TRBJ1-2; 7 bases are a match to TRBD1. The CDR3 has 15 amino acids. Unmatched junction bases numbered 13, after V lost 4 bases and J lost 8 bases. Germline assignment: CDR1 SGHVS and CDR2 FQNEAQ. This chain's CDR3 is CASSSLVKGAGGYTF. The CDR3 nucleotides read TGTGCCAGCAGCTCTCTTGTTAAGGGGGCGGGGGGCTACACCTTC.

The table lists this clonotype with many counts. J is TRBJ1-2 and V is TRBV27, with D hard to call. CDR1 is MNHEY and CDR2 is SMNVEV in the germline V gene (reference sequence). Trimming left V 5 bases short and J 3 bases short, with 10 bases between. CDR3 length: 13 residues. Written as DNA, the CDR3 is TGTGCCAGCAGTAGGACGGGCGACTATGGCTACACCTTC. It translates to CASSRTGDYGYTF.

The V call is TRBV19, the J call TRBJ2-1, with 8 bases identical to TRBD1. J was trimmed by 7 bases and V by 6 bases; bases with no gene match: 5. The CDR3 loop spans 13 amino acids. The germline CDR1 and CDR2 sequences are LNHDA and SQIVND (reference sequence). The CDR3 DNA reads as TGTGCCAGTAGGGACAGGGTGGGGAATGAGCAGTTCTTC. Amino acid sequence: CASRDRVGNEQFF.

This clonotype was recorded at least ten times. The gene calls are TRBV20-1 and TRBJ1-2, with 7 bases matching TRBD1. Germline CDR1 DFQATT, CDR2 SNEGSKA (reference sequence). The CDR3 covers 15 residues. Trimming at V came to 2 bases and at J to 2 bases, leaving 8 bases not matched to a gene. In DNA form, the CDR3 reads TGCAGTGCTAGATTCCGGGACAGTGGGAACTATGGCTACACCTTC. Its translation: CSARFRDSGNYGYTF.

The CDR3: CASSGYRGGELFF. CDR3 coding DNA: TGTGCCAGCAGTGGTTACAGGGGCGGGGAGCTGTTTTTT. V is TRBV25-1 and J is TRBJ2-2; 7 bases are shared with TRBD1. Germline V lookup: CDR1 MGHDK, CDR2 SYGVNS. The CDR3 spans 13 residues. With V trimmed by 4 bases and J by 7 bases, 3 bases remained unmatched.

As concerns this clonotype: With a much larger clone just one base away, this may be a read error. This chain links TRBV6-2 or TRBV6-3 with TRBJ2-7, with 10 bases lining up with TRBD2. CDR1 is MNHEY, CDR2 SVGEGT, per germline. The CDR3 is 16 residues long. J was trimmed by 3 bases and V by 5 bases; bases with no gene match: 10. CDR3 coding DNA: TGTGCCAGCAGTGACAGACTAGCGGGCCACTTCTACGAGCAGTACTTC. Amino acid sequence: CASSDRLAGHFYEQYF.

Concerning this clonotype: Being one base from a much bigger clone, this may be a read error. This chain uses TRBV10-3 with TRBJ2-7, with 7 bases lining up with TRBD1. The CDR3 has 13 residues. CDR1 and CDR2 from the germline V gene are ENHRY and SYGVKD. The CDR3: CAVSESRDSILYF. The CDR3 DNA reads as TGTGCCGTCAGTGAGTCTCGGGACAGTATATTGTACTTC.

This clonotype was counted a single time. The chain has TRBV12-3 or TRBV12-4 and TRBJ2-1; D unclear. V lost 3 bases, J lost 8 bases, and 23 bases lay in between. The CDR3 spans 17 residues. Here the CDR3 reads CASSFFLRPLSRDEQFF. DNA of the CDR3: TGTGCCAGCAGTTTTTTTCTAAGACCCCTTTCTAGGGATGAGCAGTTCTTC.

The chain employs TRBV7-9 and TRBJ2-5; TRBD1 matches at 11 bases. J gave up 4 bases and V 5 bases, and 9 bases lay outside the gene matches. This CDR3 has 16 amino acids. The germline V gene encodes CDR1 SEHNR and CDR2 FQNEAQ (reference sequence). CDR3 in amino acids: CASSPRLGQGAETQYF. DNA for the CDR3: TGTGCCAGCAGCCCCCGCCTCGGACAGGGGGCAGAGACCCAGTACTTC.